The clone carrying this T cell receptor beta chain has only a few counts. This entry is derived from a study of patients and donors after allogeneic stem cell transplantation. One entry per CDR3 protein, called by TCRdb with MiXCR from the RT-PCR reads. Among about 850 distinct CDR3 sequences listed, around 25% were seen once. Per germline, CDR1 SSHAT and CDR2 FNYEAQ (reference sequence). Trimming took 5 bases from V and 4 from J; bases not matched to a gene: 11. The CDR3 length is 16 residues. The sequence was collected from a human donor who was either an allogeneic HSCT recipient or a stem cell or donor lymphocyte infusion donor (not recorded which). It is not recorded whose cells these are; they may come from a transplant donor. The chain combines TRBV7-7 with TRBJ2-1; 7 bases map to TRBD1. Sequences were obtained from blood, either unsorted or a sorted T cell fraction (not recorded which). This CDR3 is CASSVSGTAGYNEQFF. The CDR3 DNA sequence: TGTGCCAGCAGCGTATCCGGGACAGCCGGATACAATGAGCAGTTCTTC.